The sequence of this T cell receptor (beta chain) was determined in a study of blood T cell repertoires in COVID-19. The overall study: Sites across the United States, Italy and Spain contributed samples from acute and convalescent COVID-19. The cDNA or gDNA used as material had been derived from T cells, B-cell-depleted T cells, or PBMCs.

This clone has only a few counts. In the authors' workflow: Researchers report that nucleated cell counts were estimated from reference gene primer amplification. Clones were sequenced by immunoSEQ multiplex PCR, and TCRdb holds only the in-frame ones, with some missing. V, J and clone size reflect that table, while D and trimming were determined from the DNA. The profile shows some 78,000 clones, roughly 89% of them singletons. There are 14 residues in the CDR3. With V trimmed by 3 bases and J by 7 bases, 4 bases remained unmatched. CDR1 is MNHNS, CDR2 SASEGT, per germline. The specimen sequenced was peripheral blood. This clonotype was sampled from a man in his forties or fifties with active or convalescent COVID-19. The J gene is TRBJ1-5, the V gene TRBV6-1; 9 nucleotides agree with TRBD1. CDR3 bases: TGTGCCAGCAGTGAGAGACAGGGGGGCCAGCCCCAGCATTTT. It translates to CASSERQGGQPQHF.